These 4 T cell receptor beta chains were all obtained from the same sample, sequenced in a study of Ad26.COV2.S vaccination and SARS-CoV-2 variants. The table came from immunoSEQ multiplex PCR; TCRdb's copy has only in-frame clones and leaves some out. The sample lists roughly 380,000 clones, about 88% occurring once. Stated treatment: approximately 18 received Ad26.COV2.S at low or high dose, single or two shots; several received placebo; per-sample allocation not given. Sampling was performed 63 days after the first vaccine or placebo injection. This sample comprised peripheral blood, obtained in a trial of Ad26.COV2.S vaccine versus placebo. The receptors derive from a person between 18 and 60 years old who received the Ad26.COV2.S COVID-19 vaccine or a placebo.

V is TRBV27 and J is TRBJ2-7, with D possibly being TRBD1 (5 bases). The V and J ends lost 11 bases and 6 bases respectively, with 20 bases between them. This CDR3 region has 13 residues. From germline, CDR1 is MNHEY and CDR2 SMNVEV (reference sequence). The CDR3 loop reads CAGPWQGAGEQYF. The DNA of the CDR3 is TGTGCCGGACCGTGGCAGGGCGCCGGCGAGCAGTACTTC.

The sample holds one count of this clone. J is TRBJ2-3 and V is TRBV4-2; TRBD2 aligns across 10 bases. CDR1 LGHNA and CDR2 YNFKEQ come from the germline V gene. Germline trimming cut 0 bases from V and 4 bases from J; bases unmatched to any gene: 7. This CDR3 has 17 amino acids. The CDR3 sequence: CASSQEGTLAGADTQYF. DNA for the CDR3: TGTGCCAGCAGCCAAGAGGGGACCCTAGCGGGGGCAGATACGCAGTATTTT.

The chain employs TRBV2 and TRBJ2-5; a possible D gene is TRBD2 (6 bases). The CDR3 spans 12 residues. Between the trimmed V and J ends, which lost 4 bases and 5 bases, there was a span of 8 bases. Per the germline V gene, CDR1 is SNHLY and CDR2 is FYNNEI. In DNA form, the CDR3 reads TGTGCCAGCAGTGGGGAGGCGGAGACCCAGTACTTC. Its protein is CASSGEAETQYF.

In regard to this clone: One end of the junction is discordant with germline, which a read error may explain. The chain carries TRBV3-1 (or the pseudogene TRBV3-2) and TRBJ2-4, with D maybe TRBD2 (5 bases). The CDR3 consists of 12 residues. CDR1 LGHDT and CDR2 YNNKEL come from the germline V gene (reference sequence). The CDR3 sequence: CASSRAMGELDF. CDR3 coding DNA: TGTGCCAGCAGCCGCGCTATGGGAGAGTTGGACTTC.